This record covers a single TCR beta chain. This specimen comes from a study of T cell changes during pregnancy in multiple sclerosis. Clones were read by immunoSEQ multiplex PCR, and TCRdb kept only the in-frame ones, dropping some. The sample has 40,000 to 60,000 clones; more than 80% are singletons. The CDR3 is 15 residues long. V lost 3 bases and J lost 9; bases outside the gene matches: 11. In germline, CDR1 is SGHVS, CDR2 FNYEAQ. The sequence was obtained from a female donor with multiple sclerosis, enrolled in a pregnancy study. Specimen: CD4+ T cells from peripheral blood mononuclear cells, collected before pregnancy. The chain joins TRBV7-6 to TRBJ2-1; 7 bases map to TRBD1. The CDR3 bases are TGTGCCAGCAGCTTTCAACGACAGGGCGGACGTGAGCAGTTCTTC. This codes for CASSFQRQGGREQFF.